This section outlines one TCR beta chain sequence together with its context. The specificity of this receptor is unknown. The junction departs from the called germline gene at one end, perhaps through a read error. This record belongs to a study of cytomegalovirus exposure and HLA in healthy donors (dated by TCRdb to the late 2010s). Background for the entire study: An earlier analysis of around 600 of the donors reported 250 to 350 Gb of sequence data and some 120 million unique TCR beta sequences from about 200 million T cells. An early release that covered approximately 600 HLA-typed donors contained around 330 gigabases of sequencing data and around 85 million unique TCR sequences. Of the approximately 400 genotyped donors, approximately 80% were placed in the genetic ancestry cluster associated with self-reported Caucasian donors. The study aimed to test whether signatures of past pathogen exposure could be identified by cataloging public T cell receptors. The study profiled the T cell repertoires of more than 500 subjects by immunosequencing and related them to cytomegalovirus serostatus. In addition to the first cohort of 666 subjects, a separate validation cohort of approximately 130 different subjects was used. The study combined high-throughput TCR immunosequencing, statistical association of individual TCRs with disease status, and machine learning to predict cytomegalovirus infection status. A later analysis re-examined previously published TCR beta repertoires from several hundred donors and added high-resolution HLA genotyping to investigate patterns of TCR occurrence. Rather than using new phenotypic data, the later analysis identified candidate immune exposures from TCR beta sequences and from how often those sequences occurred across donors. An earlier analysis of a few hundred of the donors applied high-throughput TCR beta sequencing to assess whether each TCR beta V gene segment acted as functional or pseudogenic. Alongside the repertoire data, information on donor age, sex, ethnicity and CMV serostatus was compiled. In a later genetic analysis, genome-wide SNP genotypes for about three fifths of the roughly 670 donors were used, and that subset was treated as a discovery cohort. Every repertoire in the discovery cohort had been generated on one and the same sequencing platform. HLA typing covered class I and class II loci at four-digit resolution. Typing coverage varied by locus: about 629-630 donors for A, B, C, DRB1 and DQB1; roughly 500 for DQA1; around 610 for DPA1; 400 to 480 for DPB1. Roughly 5 DR-DQ haplotypes were treated as single units for association and clustering because of strong linkage in the cohort. Among some 400 genotyped donors of the cohort, an average of about 220,000 unique TCR beta nucleotide sequences was sequenced per donor, of which roughly 17% were non-productive.

What the study reported, not specific to this receptor: In vitro tests confirmed that a few of the cytomegalovirus-associated TCR beta chains recognize cytomegalovirus antigens. According to the authors, the approach could potentially be generalized to other disease states and immunological phenotypes. Because counts were too low, seventeen rarely observed V segments, including chromosome 9 orphons, were left out of the earlier analysis of 587 of the donors. Strong co-occurrence of HLA alleles, especially DR and DQ, made assigning TCR associations to individual alleles difficult. A later analysis found that most CMV-associated TCR beta chains appeared HLA-restricted, with HLA associations seemingly driven largely by CMV exposure. The sequencing pipeline was judged likely to have produced a cluster of highly shared sequence variants as a technical artifact. While some public TCRs were present in many individuals, most TCR sequences turned up only very rarely across donors. The cohort was sequenced for TCR beta chains only, and without alpha or paired-chain data the features that could be detected were limited. Cytomegalovirus status was reported to be diagnosed by the classifier with high specificity and sensitivity in both the original and validation cohorts. CMV serostatus was the only immune exposure information available for the cohort. V-gene and J-gene trimming of TCR beta chains was associated with a missense DCLRE1C variant in a later genetic analysis, and the association was replicated in an independent cohort. Correlated functional status among segregating V segments might be attributable to linkage disequilibrium, but an unknown experimental factor could not be ruled out. In an earlier analysis of about 600 of the donors, most TCR beta V segments appeared in productive rearrangements about 87% or about 30% of the time, broadly matching IMGT annotations. A later analysis found that HLA-associated TCR beta chains were more clonally expanded and had lower generation probabilities than equally common non-associated chains. Compared with the 666-donor mean, donors in an Asian-associated ancestry cluster had fewer N-insertions in productive TCRs, according to a later genetic analysis. A later analysis found that TCR association rates varied across HLA loci, with DRB1 alleles showing the most associated TCRs and HLA-C alleles the fewest. At a false discovery rate of 0.05, a later analysis linked 15,000 to 20,000 TCR beta sequences to specific HLA alleles. Some IMGT-functional V segments, including TRBV6-2 and TRBV6-3, could not be told apart with the 87-base-pair reads, so those segments were excluded. In a later analysis, several top co-occurrence clusters were reported to appear linked to parvovirus B19, influenza, CMV and Epstein-Barr virus. In the study, around 150 TCR beta chains were listed as associated with cytomegalovirus. A further reported finding was that TCR beta sequences accurately predicted the HLA-A and HLA-B alleles for most subjects in the first cohort. Presence/absence analyses assumed roughly uniform sequencing depth across donors, an assumption that may not hold. HLA typing was unavailable for some donors at each locus, so association tests used only the typed subset.

The method behind the library was the immunoSEQ multiplex PCR assay. For the multiplex PCR, a mixture combining 60 forward primers for TCR Vbeta segments and 13 reverse primers for TCR Jbeta segments was used. Amplification of the CDR3 region of rearranged TCR beta genes was performed with a multiplex PCR assay on genomic DNA. Amplified TCR beta libraries were sequenced as 87-base-pair reads on the Illumina HiSeq System. In the original analysis: Across the 600 to 700 repertoires, a later analysis counted tens of millions of unique TCR beta chains, some 11 million of which were shared by at least two donors. Raw reads were error-corrected and collapsed into unique sequences with a nearest-neighbor algorithm that merged closely related sequences to remove PCR and sequencing errors. To assign V, D and J gene segments, CDR3 sequences were aligned to IMGT reference sequences. For a sequence to be retained, at least a six-nucleotide match to both a V gene segment and a J gene segment was required. Rearrangements were called productive when the CDR3 lacked stop codons and stayed in frame with V and J; all others were non-productive. CDR3 was defined by IMGT convention, running from the second conserved V-encoded cysteine to the conserved J-encoded phenylalanine. The earlier analysis of 500 to 750 of the donors excluded any sequence lacking an unambiguous match to a single V gene segment. In an earlier analysis of approximately 560 of the donors, a V segment was called functional when productive rearrangements were above 56.7%, and segregating when the standard deviation between donors exceeded 5%. To diagnose cytomegalovirus status from the catalog of TCR beta chain sequences, a statistical classification framework was built. A later analysis assigned V and J genes by comparing TCR nucleotide sequences with IMGT/GENE-DB human TR gene sequences. Using the TCRdist pipeline, a later analysis assigned CDR3 sequences along with most-parsimonious VDJ recombination scenarios. In a later analysis, each TCR beta chain was defined by its CDR3 amino acid sequence together with its V-gene family, and reads without a unique V-gene family were excluded. As a way to deal with suspected cross-contamination and a sequencing artifact, a later analysis dropped 500 to 700 nucleotide sequences that were highly shared and had low generation probability. A later analysis calculated a clonal expansion index for each public chain from normalized within-repertoire ranks of inferred template counts. A later analysis computed generation probabilities with a VDJ recombination model fitted to out-of-frame rearrangements, and checked the results against IGoR. In a later analysis, TCR-TCR, TCR-HLA and TCR-CMV co-occurrence was scored with hypergeometric tests, and a repertoire-size bias correction was applied to TCR pairs. False discovery rates were estimated in a later analysis by permuting HLA or CMV assignments 20 times. In a later analysis, co-occurring TCRs were grouped with DBSCAN, and TCRdist sequence similarity was added when clustering was performed within HLA-allele-positive subsets. Co-occurrence clustering excluded repertoires with fewer than 30,000 or more than 120,000 public chains, plus five with anomalous nucleotide sharing. TCRdb limited this immuneACCESS table to in-frame rearrangements with V and J called. A share of clones is missing; checked studies link under half to unresolved V genes, and the rest is unexplained. For V, J and clone size, that table is used; D and trimming come from the DNA. This sample gives approximately 150,000 clones in total; about 80% of them show up just once. The ten largest clones add up to roughly 14% of the sample.

Measured from the cysteine to the phenylalanine, the CDR3 is 14 residues long. Of all the DNA, just the CDR3 is kept, 42 bases in frame from base 1. CDR1 and CDR2 are drawn from the germline V gene: SNHLY, FYNNEI. The cohort comprised some 730 healthy bone marrow donors. Cohort members were all nominally healthy when sampled, although unrecorded immune exposures were likely present. The donor tested CMV seronegative, placing the donor among the approximately 360 seronegative members of the cohort. Each donor provided a peripheral blood sample, and peripheral blood mononuclear cells were used for TCR beta sequencing. The Qiagen DNeasy Blood Extraction Kit was used to extract genomic DNA from the blood cell samples.

The receptor's source is a woman aged 40 to 49 in good health and CMV-seronegative. The V gene is TRBV2 and the J gene is TRBJ1-2; TRBD1 is a weak D gene call, 6 bases matching. The sample was PBMCs. The sequenced DNA: TGTGCCAGCAGGCAAACAGGGATTAACTGTGGCTACACCTTC. Translation gives CASRQTGINCGYTF.